The clone carrying this TCR beta chain showed up just a few times. This entry belongs to a study of CD8+ T cells in alopecia areata. The CDR3 is 15 amino acids. Germline assignment: CDR1 LNHDA and CDR2 SQIVND (reference sequence). Deletions cut 5 bases from V and 1 base from J, with 14 bases between. As to treatment: oral pan-JAK inhibitor, 5-10 mg twice daily. Following extraction, RNA underwent reverse transcription to cDNA, which served as the sequencing template. This table comes from immunoSEQ multiplex PCR, and its TCRdb copy is limited to in-frame clones, with some not included. The sample contains some 200,000 clones, 43% of which appear only once.

The source is a human donor with alopecia areata. This sequence joins TRBV19 and TRBJ1-1; D unresolved. Sequencing was performed on CD4+ T cells sorted from blood, taken around week 36, from a patient treated with tofacitinib. This CDR3 reads CASSPTLAGNTEAFF. CDR3 nucleotide sequence: TGTGCCAGTAGTCCCACCTTGGCGGGGAACACTGAAGCTTTCTTT.